Below, 31 T cell receptor beta chains from the same sample are listed, as sequenced in a study of T-cell reconstitution after alpha-beta-depleted transplantation in children. Unique molecular identifiers were incorporated when the TCRbeta library was constructed. TCRdb re-derived calls from the PCR reads in MiXCR, one entry per CDR3 protein. Of hundreds of thousands of distinct CDR3 sequences in the sample, around 13% were seen once. The specimen was PBMCs from the stem cell graft donor, collected from the stem cell graft. These receptors all come from a human donor who donated a stem cell graft to a child with combined immunodeficiency.

This clonotype was seen more than once but under ten times. The CDR3 DNA sequence: TGTGCCAGCAGCTTAGTCTCTAACTCCTACGAGCAGTACTTC. This translates into CASSLVSNSYEQYF. This rearrangement joins TRBV11-2 to TRBJ2-7; the D is unclear. The germline gives CDR1 SGHAT, CDR2 FQNNGV. CDR3 length equals 14 residues. V was clipped by 1 base and J by 0 bases, with 7 bases between them.

The V call is TRBV27, the J call TRBJ2-3; maybe TRBD1 (6 bases). Germline assignment: CDR1 MNHEY and CDR2 SMNVEV (reference sequence). This CDR3 has 13 amino acids. V lost 4 bases and J lost 2, with 7 bases in between. CDR3 in amino acids: CASSWTVTDTQYF. The CDR3 region has the DNA TGTGCCAGCAGTTGGACAGTCACAGATACGCAGTATTTT.

This clonotype turned up a few times. The chain employs TRBV11-2 and TRBJ2-3; 8 bases align to TRBD2. Germline V gene data show CDR1 as SGHAT and CDR2 as FQNNGV. Unmatched junction bases numbered 5, after V lost 2 bases and J lost 4 bases. The CDR3 contains 15 residues. This CDR3 is CASSLFGGAADTQYF. CDR3 sequence (DNA): TGTGCCAGCAGCTTATTCGGGGGGGCCGCAGATACGCAGTATTTT.

This clonotype came up a few times. This chain uses TRBV4-1 with TRBJ2-7, with 10 bases matching TRBD2. Germline V gene data show CDR1 as MGHRA and CDR2 as YSYEKL. Losses at the gene ends were 1 base for V and 3 bases for J; bases not matched to a gene: 12. This CDR3 spans 18 amino acids. CDR3 in amino acids: CASSQGTLAGGGLYEQYF. Here the CDR3 DNA reads TGCGCCAGCAGCCAAGGTACTTTAGCGGGAGGAGGCCTCTACGAGCAGTACTTC.

This clonotype was detected a few times. The chain employs TRBV7-9 and TRBJ2-1, with unresolved D. The CDR3 covers 12 residues. Germline V CDR1 and CDR2: SEHNR, FQNEAQ (reference sequence). V lost 2 bases and J 10 bases, leaving 9 bases between the germline ends. In DNA, the CDR3 is TGTGCCAGCAGCTTACCAGGAACCGAGCAGTTCTTC. Amino acid sequence: CASSLPGTEQFF. The full variable domain, with the rest looked up from reference TRBV7-9 and TRBJ2-1, is DTGVSQNPRHKITKRGQNVTFRCDPISEHNRLYWYRQTLGQGPEFLTYFQNEAQLEKSRLLSDRFSAERPKGSFSTLEIQRTEQGDSAMYLCASSLPGTEQFFGPGTRLTVL.

Concerning this clonotype itself: At one boundary the junction diverges from the germline segment, which might be a read error. This chain uses TRBV12-3 or TRBV12-4 with TRBJ2-7; TRBD2 matches 14 bases. The CDR3 spans 19 residues. CDR3 amino acids: CTSSLSKPGTSGGRYEQYF. The CDR3 DNA is TGTACCAGCAGTTTAAGTAAACCGGGGACTAGCGGGGGACGGTACGAGCAGTACTTC.

This chain joins TRBV5-1 and TRBJ2-1, with a possible D match to TRBD2 (7 bases). Germline V gene sequence: CDR1 SGHRS, CDR2 YFSETQ. This CDR3 comprises 17 residues. V was cut by 1 base and J by 1 base, with 15 bases left in between. The CDR3, as DNA: TGCGCCAGCAGCTTGCGAGCGGCGGGGGCGTCCTACAATGAGCAGTTCTTC. It translates to CASSLRAAGASYNEQFF.

This clonotype was picked up a small number of times. This chain links TRBV5-1 with TRBJ2-1; the match to TRBD2 covers 15 bases. CDR1 is SGHRS, CDR2 YFSETQ, per germline. This CDR3 has 18 amino acids. V lost 4 bases, J lost 5 bases, and 10 bases stayed unmatched. The chain's CDR3 is CASSQGTSGRLVDNEQFF. The CDR3 nucleotides read TGCGCCAGCAGCCAGGGGACTAGCGGGAGGTTAGTCGACAATGAGCAGTTCTTC.

The sample holds a few counts of this clonotype. This chain joins TRBV5-1 and TRBJ2-5; 10 positions agree with TRBD1. The germline gives CDR1 SGHRS, CDR2 YFSETQ. V lost 3 bases to trimming and J lost 4 bases; unmatched junction nucleotides: 3. CDR3 length equals 14 residues. This CDR3 is CASSYRTGGETQYF. CDR3 sequence (DNA): TGCGCCAGCAGCTACCGGACAGGGGGAGAGACCCAGTACTTC.

The V call is TRBV18, the J call TRBJ2-7; 9 bases are a match to TRBD1. The V gene's germline CDR1 is KGHSH and CDR2 LQKENI. The ends lost 4 bases at V and 7 bases at J; junction bases unmatched: 5. This CDR3 region has 13 residues. As DNA, the CDR3 is TGTGCCAGCTCACGGGGACAGGGCGAGGAGCAGTACTTC. It is translated as CASSRGQGEEQYF.

This clonotype was detected only a few times. The chain joins TRBV20-1 to TRBJ2-1; D is ambiguous. The germline V gene has CDR1 DFQATT and CDR2 SNEGSKA (reference sequence). The V gene lost 4 bases and the J gene lost 1 base, with 17 bases spanning the gap. CDR3 length equals 16 residues. Here the CDR3 reads CSAIDFSIGSYNEQFF. CDR3 sequence (DNA): TGCAGTGCTATTGATTTCTCCATAGGGTCCTACAATGAGCAGTTCTTC.

This clonotype was seen repeatedly, ten times or more. The chain carries TRBV12-3 or TRBV12-4 and TRBJ2-7; D is unclear. V was pared by 2 bases and J by 0 bases, with 8 bases between. The CDR3 is 14 amino acids. Here the CDR3 reads CASSLWVSSYEQYF. CDR3 bases: TGTGCCAGCAGTTTATGGGTATCCTCCTACGAGCAGTACTTC.

This clonotype has a handful of counts. The chain couples TRBV5-8 to TRBJ2-3, with D tentatively TRBD2 (6 bases). The CDR3 has 15 residues. The V end lost 4 bases, the J end lost 3 bases, and 15 bases lay between the germline ends. Germline V lookup: CDR1 SGHTS, CDR2 YDEGEE. CDR3 sequence (DNA): TGTGCCAGCAGCACCGGGAGCCGGCGAACAGATACGCAGTATTTT. It specifies CASSTGSRRTDTQYF.

J is TRBJ2-7 and V is TRBV20-1; 7 bases are a match to TRBD2. The CDR3 extends over 12 amino acids. Germline CDR1 and CDR2: DFQATT and SNEGSKA (reference sequence). The V segment lost 6 bases and the J segment 2 bases; nucleotides outside the gene matches: 4. For the CDR3, the DNA is TGCAGTGCCCGGGACTATACCTACGAGCAGTACTTC. Translation gives CSARDYTYEQYF.

This clonotype has more than one count but fewer than ten. The genes are TRBV12-3 or TRBV12-4 and TRBJ2-7; TRBD2 agrees at 7 bases. The CDR3 spans 14 residues. With V trimmed by 1 base and J by 5 bases, 5 bases remained unmatched. Written as DNA, the CDR3 is TGTGCCAGCAGTTTAGGGGGGGGTGGCGACGAGCAGTACTTC. It codes for CASSLGGGGDEQYF.

This chain connects TRBV5-1 to TRBJ1-5, with D uncertain. Germline V gene data show CDR1 as SGHRS and CDR2 as YFSETQ. V was trimmed by 6 bases and J by 5 bases, leaving 0 bases between them. The CDR3 is 9 amino acids. CDR3: CASNQPQHF. For the CDR3, the DNA is TGCGCCAGCAATCAGCCCCAGCATTTT.

The chain couples TRBV7-2 to TRBJ1-2, with a possible D match to TRBD1 (6 bases). There are 14 residues in the CDR3. Trimming stripped 5 bases from V and 8 bases from J, with 18 bases between. CDR1 and CDR2 (germline): SGHTA, FQGNSA. CDR3 nucleotide sequence: TGTGCCAGCAGCCGCCCACAGGGCTATGAGGGCTACACCTTC. This sequence encodes CASSRPQGYEGYTF.

This clonotype was counted many times. J is TRBJ2-1 and V is TRBV13; D unresolved. Trimming removed 2 bases from V and 6 bases from J, with 8 bases in between. Germline CDR1 reads PRHDT; CDR2 reads FYEKMQ (reference sequence). The CDR3 totals 13 residues. CDR3 amino acids: CASSLSGANEQFF. DNA for the CDR3: TGTGCCAGCAGCTTATCAGGCGCCAATGAGCAGTTCTTC.

This clonotype was observed many times. The chain has TRBV27 and TRBJ2-1; D possibly corresponds to TRBD2 (6 bases). The CDR3 covers 13 residues. Germline CDR1 reads MNHEY; CDR2 reads SMNVEV (reference sequence). Trimming stripped 8 bases from V and 4 bases from J, with 12 bases between. CDR3 region: CASREQPYNEQFF. The CDR3, as DNA: TGTGCCAGCCGGGAGCAACCTTACAATGAGCAGTTCTTC.

The genes are TRBV20-1 and TRBJ2-7; D is possibly TRBD1 or TRBD2 (5 bases each). The CDR3 length is 20 residues. Germline CDR1 DFQATT, CDR2 SNEGSKA (reference sequence). The germline V and J ends were trimmed by 0 bases and 0 bases, with 27 bases remaining between them. CDR3 DNA sequence: TGCAGTGCTAGAGACGGGGCTATCCGGAGAGAGGGCCGGGGCTCCTACGAGCAGTACTTC. This translates into CSARDGAIRREGRGSYEQYF.

Concerning this clonotype itself: A read error may produce the germline difference seen at one junction end. V is TRBV7-2 and J is TRBJ2-5; 13 bases are a match to TRBD2. The germline gives CDR1 SGHTA, CDR2 FQGNSA. This CDR3 spans 17 amino acids. The CDR3 loop is CASSFQLGLAGQEIQYF. The CDR3, as DNA: TGTGCCAGCAGCTTTCAACTGGGACTAGCGGGACAAGAGATCCAGTACTTC.

The V and J genes are TRBV12-3 or TRBV12-4 and TRBJ1-4; TRBD1 matches 10 bases. V was clipped by 6 bases and J by 2 bases; unmatched bases: 6. The CDR3 sequence is 16 residues long. The chain's CDR3 is CASSLGQGETNEKLFF. CDR3 coding DNA: TGTGCCAGCAGCCTCGGACAGGGGGAGACTAATGAAAAACTGTTTTTT.

This clonotype has a count of ten or more. The chain carries TRBV6-2 or TRBV6-3 and TRBJ2-7; 10 positions match TRBD2. Germline-derived CDR1 and CDR2 are MNHEY and SVGEGT. Trimming removed 0 bases from V and 5 bases from J; junction bases left unmatched: 7. The length of the CDR3 is 16 residues. The CDR3 DNA reads as TGTGCCAGCAGTTACTCGACTCCTAGCGGGGGAGACGAGCAGTACTTC. It encodes CASSYSTPSGGDEQYF.

In this sample, this clonotype turned up many times. The chain carries TRBV24-1 and TRBJ2-2, with TRBD1 as a possible D gene (6 bases). This CDR3 spans 17 amino acids. V was shortened by 3 bases and J by 4 bases, with 17 bases between the two germline ends. Germline CDR1 KGHDR, CDR2 SFDVKD. The CDR3 is CATSDPWEIGGTGELFF. The CDR3 DNA follows: TGTGCCACCAGTGATCCTTGGGAGATAGGGGGCACCGGGGAGCTGTTTTTT.

Ten or more counts support this clonotype. The J gene is TRBJ1-5, the V gene TRBV13, with D possibly TRBD1 on 5 matching bases. Germline CDR1 and CDR2: PRHDT and FYEKMQ (reference sequence). Trimming removed 1 base from V and 0 bases from J, with 7 bases in between. The CDR3 is 15 residues long. CDR3 in DNA: TGTGCCAGCAGCTTAGCAGGACATAGCAATCAGCCCCAGCATTTT. It yields the protein CASSLAGHSNQPQHF.

The chain combines TRBV10-2 with TRBJ1-1; a weak D match, TRBD1 (5 bases). V was trimmed by 6 bases and J by 9 bases, leaving 20 bases between them. The CDR3 is 14 amino acids. From germline, CDR1 is WSHSY and CDR2 SAAADI. The CDR3 here is CASSAMGGELQAFF. The DNA for the CDR3 is TGCGCCAGCAGCGCGATGGGGGGAGAGCTTCAAGCTTTCTTT.

The table lists this clonotype with many counts. The gene calls are TRBV13 and TRBJ1-1, with D perhaps TRBD1 (6 bases). The germline V gene has CDR1 PRHDT and CDR2 FYEKMQ (reference sequence). This CDR3 contains 11 residues. V was cut by 4 bases and J by 8 bases, with 8 bases left in between. CDR3: CASSYRAEAFF. The CDR3 coding sequence is TGTGCCAGCAGCTACAGGGCGGAAGCTTTCTTT.

This clonotype was seen many times. The chain recombines TRBV12-3 or TRBV12-4 with TRBJ2-1, with D possibly TRBD1 on 5 matching bases. The V gene lost 6 bases and the J gene lost 12 bases, with 15 bases spanning the gap. The CDR3 contains 12 residues. The CDR3 loop reads CASRPTGIGQFF. In DNA, the CDR3 is TGTGCCAGCAGACCTACAGGAATTGGGCAGTTCTTC.

This clonotype was seen at least ten times. The CDR3 here is CASSPNSGSAYNEQFF. In DNA form, the CDR3 reads TGTGCCAGCAGCCCGAATAGCGGGAGCGCCTACAATGAGCAGTTCTTC. The chain uses TRBV7-3 and TRBJ2-1, with 9 positions matching TRBD2. Looked up from germline, CDR1 is SGHTA and CDR2 is FQGTGA. Unmatched junction bases numbered 7, after V lost 5 bases and J lost 2 bases. This CDR3 spans 16 amino acids.

This clonotype was picked up many times. The rearrangement links TRBV6-2 or TRBV6-3 to TRBJ2-7; D is unclear. The V end lost 0 bases, the J end lost 2 bases, and 2 bases lay between the germline ends. CDR1 and CDR2 from the germline V gene are MNHEY and SVGEGT. This CDR3 has 12 residues. The CDR3 nucleotides are TGTGCCAGCAGTTACTCCACCTACGAGCAGTACTTC. Translation: CASSYSTYEQYF.

This clonotype has at least ten counts. The genes are TRBV12-3 or TRBV12-4 and TRBJ1-1, with D tentatively TRBD1 (5 bases). This CDR3 contains 17 residues. The germline V and J ends were trimmed by 0 bases and 1 base, with 15 bases remaining between them. The CDR3 sequence: CASSLALLGPANTEAFF. CDR3 in DNA: TGTGCCAGCAGTTTAGCGCTGTTGGGGCCGGCGAACACTGAAGCTTTCTTT.